The clone carrying this T cell receptor beta chain was observed a handful of times. What it binds is not known. RNA transcripts served as the template for amplifying TCR beta CDR3 regions. HTBI primers were the set used in a first-round RT-PCR of the TCR CDR3. TCRdb re-analysed the multiplex PCR reads in MiXCR, keeping a single row per CDR3 protein. The sample has 550,000 to 850,000 distinct CDR3 sequences, around 20% seen once. This record comes from a study of T cells in Graves' hyperthyroidism and ophthalmopathy. The germline V gene has CDR1 SEHNR and CDR2 FQNEAQ (reference sequence). This CDR3 has 19 amino acids. The germline V and J ends were trimmed by 5 bases and 0 bases, with 22 bases remaining between them. Points from the study as a whole: In simple terms, a model built on 13 V-J features told ophthalmopathy apart from stable hyperthyroidism.

The chain carries TRBV7-9 and TRBJ1-4; D not certain. The TCR comes from a woman between 50 and 59 years old with Graves' hyperthyroidism that later progressed to Graves' ophthalmopathy. The sample taken for sequencing was blood. CDR3 region: CASSPRRFGDRATNEKLFF. The CDR3 coding sequence is TGTGCCAGCAGCCCCCGGAGGTTTGGGGATAGAGCAACTAATGAAAAACTGTTTTTT.